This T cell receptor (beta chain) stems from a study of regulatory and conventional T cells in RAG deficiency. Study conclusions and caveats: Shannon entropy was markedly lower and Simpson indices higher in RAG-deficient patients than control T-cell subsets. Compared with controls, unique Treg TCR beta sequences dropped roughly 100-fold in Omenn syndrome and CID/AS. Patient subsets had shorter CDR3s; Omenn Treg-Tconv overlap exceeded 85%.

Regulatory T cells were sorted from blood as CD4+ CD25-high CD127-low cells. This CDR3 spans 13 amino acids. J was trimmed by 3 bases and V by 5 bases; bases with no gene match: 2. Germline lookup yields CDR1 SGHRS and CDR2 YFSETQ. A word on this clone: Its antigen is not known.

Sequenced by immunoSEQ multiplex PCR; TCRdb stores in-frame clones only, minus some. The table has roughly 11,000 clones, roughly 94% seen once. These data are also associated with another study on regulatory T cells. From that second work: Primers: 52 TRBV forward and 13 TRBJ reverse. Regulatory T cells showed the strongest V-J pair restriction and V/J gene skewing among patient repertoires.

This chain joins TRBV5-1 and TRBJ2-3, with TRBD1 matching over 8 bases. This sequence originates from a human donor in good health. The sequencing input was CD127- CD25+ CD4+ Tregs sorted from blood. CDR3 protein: CASRGQGTDTQYF. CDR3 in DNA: TGCGCCAGCAGAGGACAGGGTACAGATACGCAGTATTTT.